These 8 T cell receptor beta chains were sequenced from one sample in a study of cytomegalovirus exposure and HLA in healthy donors. Vbeta (60) and Jbeta (13) primers were used in the PCR. Profiling relied on immunoSEQ multiplex PCR, and the TCRdb table lists in-frame clones only, not all of them. In the table there are about 190,000 clones, 75% to 85% of which are singletons. Sequencing was carried out using PBMCs. Receptors originate from a woman between 18 and 29 years old in good health and CMV-seronegative.

Concerning this clone itself: This sample also contains other DNA sequences that code for the same CDR3. The chain recombines TRBV5-1 with TRBJ2-5; tentative D call: TRBD2 (6 bases). Trimming removed 0 bases from V and 5 bases from J, with 11 bases in between. CDR1 is SGHRS, CDR2 YFSETQ, per germline. The CDR3 contains 14 residues. CDR3 nucleotides: TGCGCCAGCAGCTTGGGCGGCGGGGAGGAGACCCAGTACTTC. Translating gives CASSLGGGEETQYF.

For this clone: One end of the junction does not line up with germline, which may come from a read error. The chain joins TRBV6-1 to TRBJ2-7, with D unclear. Germline CDR1 is MNHNS and CDR2 is SASEGT. The CDR3 contains 13 residues. The DNA for the CDR3 is TGTGCCAGCAGTGAAATACTTGCCTACGGGCAGTACTTC. Its protein is CASSEILAYGQYF.

The rearrangement uses TRBV19 and TRBJ1-2; possibly TRBD1 for D (6 bases). The CDR3 extends over 15 amino acids. Trimming removed 7 bases from V and 6 bases from J, with 21 bases in between. CDR1 and CDR2 from the germline V gene are LNHDA and SQIVND (reference sequence). CDR3 residues: CASNDLIPGDHGYTF. CDR3 nucleotides: TGTGCCAGTAACGATCTGATTCCAGGGGACCATGGCTACACCTTC. Based on the CDR3 plus reference TRBV19 and TRBJ1-2, the full variable domain is DGGITQSPKYLFRKEGQNVTLSCEQNLNHDAMYWYRQDPGQGLRLIYYSQIVNDFQKGDIAEGYSVSREKKESFPLTVTSAQKNPTAFYLCASNDLIPGDHGYTFGSGTRLTVV.

V usage is TRBV5-6 and J usage is TRBJ1-2; maybe TRBD1 (5 bases). This CDR3 has 14 residues. V lost 5 bases to trimming and J lost 8 bases, with 19 bases between them. The germline gives CDR1 SGHDT, CDR2 YYEEEE. This CDR3 is CASRFGAGVIGYTF. CDR3 in DNA: TGTGCCAGCAGGTTCGGAGCGGGGGTAATCGGCTACACCTTC. The variable domain in full, with the rest retrieved from reference TRBV5-6 and TRBJ1-2, is DAGVTQSPTHLIKTRGQQVTLRCSPKSGHDTVSWYQQALGQGPQFIFQYYEEEERQRGNFPDRFSGHQFPNYSSELNVNALLLGDSALYLCASRFGAGVIGYTFGSGTRLTVV.

The chain joins TRBV28 to TRBJ1-2; D is perhaps TRBD1 (5 bases). The CDR3 length is 13 residues. Germline-derived CDR1 and CDR2 are MDHEN and SYDVKM. Deletions cut 7 bases from V and 8 bases from J, with 17 bases between. The CDR3 DNA reads as TGTGCCAGCACCTTACTGGCAGGGTTCGGCTACACCTTC. This translates into CASTLLAGFGYTF.

This chain links TRBV11-2 with TRBJ1-2; no definite D call. This CDR3 is built from 18 residues. Germline assignment: CDR1 SGHAT and CDR2 FQNNGV. The ends were cut back, 1 base at V and 1 base at J, with 19 bases in the middle. The DNA of the CDR3 is TGTGCCAGCAGCTTAGGCCCCTCCTTGTGGGGAGATAACTATGGCTACACCTTC. Its translation: CASSLGPSLWGDNYGYTF. Together with reference TRBV11-2 and TRBJ1-2, the CDR3 gives the full variable domain: EAGVAQSPRYKIIEKRQSVAFWCNPISGHATLYWYQQILGQGPKLLIQFQNNGVVDDSQLPKDRFSAERLKGVDSTLKIQPAKLEDSAVYLCASSLGPSLWGDNYGYTFGSGTRLTVV.

The J gene is TRBJ2-7, the V gene TRBV5-1; 13 positions match TRBD2. The CDR3 is 18 residues long. The ends lost 4 bases at V and 2 bases at J; junction bases unmatched: 12. Germline loops: CDR1 SGHRS, CDR2 YFSETQ. The chain's CDR3 is CASSMTSGGLSKPYEQYF. CDR3 bases: TGCGCCAGCAGCATGACTAGCGGGGGGCTCTCGAAACCCTACGAGCAGTACTTC.

The chain employs TRBV7-9 and TRBJ2-3, with D tentatively TRBD2 (5 bases). This CDR3 is built from 14 residues. V lost 2 bases to trimming and J lost 2 bases, with 8 bases between them. Germline-derived CDR1 and CDR2 are SEHNR and FQNEAQ (reference sequence). CDR3 sequence reads: CASSLTGITDTQYF. The CDR3 DNA is TGTGCCAGCAGCTTAACGGGGATCACAGATACGCAGTATTTT.